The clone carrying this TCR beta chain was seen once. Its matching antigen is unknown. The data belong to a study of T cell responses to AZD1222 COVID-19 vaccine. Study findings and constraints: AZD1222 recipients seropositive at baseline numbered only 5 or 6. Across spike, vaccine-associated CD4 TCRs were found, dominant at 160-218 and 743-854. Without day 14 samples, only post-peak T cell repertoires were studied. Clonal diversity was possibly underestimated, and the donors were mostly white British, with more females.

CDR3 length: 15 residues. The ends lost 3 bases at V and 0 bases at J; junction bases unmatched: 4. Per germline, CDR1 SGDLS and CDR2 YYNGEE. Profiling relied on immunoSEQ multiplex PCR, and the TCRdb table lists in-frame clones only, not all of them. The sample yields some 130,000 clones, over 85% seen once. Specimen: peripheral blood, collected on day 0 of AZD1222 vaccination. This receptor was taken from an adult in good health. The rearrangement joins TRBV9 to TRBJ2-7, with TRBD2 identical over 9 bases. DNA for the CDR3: TGTGCCAGCAGCGCTAGCGGGACTAGCTCCTACGAGCAGTACTTC. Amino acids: CASSASGTSSYEQYF.